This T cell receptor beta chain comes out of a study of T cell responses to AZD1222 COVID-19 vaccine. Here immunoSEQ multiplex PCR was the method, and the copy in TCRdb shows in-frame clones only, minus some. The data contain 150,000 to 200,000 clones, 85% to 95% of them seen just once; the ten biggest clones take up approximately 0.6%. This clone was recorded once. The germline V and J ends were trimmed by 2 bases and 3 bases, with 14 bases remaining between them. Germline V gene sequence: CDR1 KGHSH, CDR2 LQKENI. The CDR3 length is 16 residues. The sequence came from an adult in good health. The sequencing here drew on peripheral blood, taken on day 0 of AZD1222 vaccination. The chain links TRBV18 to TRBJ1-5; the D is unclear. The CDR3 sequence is CASSPGAPGSNQPQHF. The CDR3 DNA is TGTGCCAGCTCACCAGGTGCCCCGGGATCCAATCAGCCCCAGCATTTT.